These 12 T cell receptor beta chains were sequenced from one sample in a study of T cells after yellow fever vaccination. In TCRdb, the 5' RACE reads were re-called with MiXCR into one record per CDR3 protein. The sample holds about 99,000 distinct CDR3 sequences, roughly 6% seen once. This material consisted of CD8+ T cells sorted from PBMCs, taken 10 days after the yellow fever booster vaccination. These TCRs come from a man younger than 35 who received the YFV17D yellow fever vaccine.

This clonotype occurred many times. The CDR3 DNA reads TGCGCCAGCAGCTTGCGCGGAGGGGCCTACGAGCAGTACTTC. This gives the protein CASSLRGGAYEQYF. The genes are TRBV5-1 and TRBJ2-7, with a tentative D call TRBD2 (6 bases). The CDR3 totals 14 residues. V was trimmed by 1 base and J by 2 bases, leaving 10 bases between them. Looked up from germline, CDR1 is SGHRS and CDR2 is YFSETQ. Full variable domain (missing parts from reference TRBV5-1 and TRBJ2-7): KAGVTQTPRYLIKTRGQQVTLSCSPISGHRSVSWYQQTPGQGLQFLFEYFSETQRNKGNFPGRFSGRQFSNSRSEMNVSTLELGDSALYLCASSLRGGAYEQYFGPGTRLTVT.

This clonotype was seen at least ten times. The chain uses TRBV27 and TRBJ2-5, with D possibly matching TRBD2 (6 bases). Germline loops: CDR1 MNHEY, CDR2 SMNVEV (reference sequence). The CDR3 extends over 15 amino acids. The ends were cut back, 1 base at V and 1 base at J, with 10 bases in the middle. As DNA, the CDR3 is TGTGCCAGCAGTTTATTGGGGGGTACCCAAGAGACCCAGTACTTC. Protein: CASSLLGGTQETQYF.

The sample holds a few counts of this clonotype. The V gene is TRBV4-3, the J gene TRBJ1-4, with unresolved D. V was clipped by 4 bases and J by 0 bases, with 9 bases between them. Per the germline V gene, CDR1 is LGHNA and CDR2 is YSLEER. The CDR3 spans 15 residues. CDR3 sequence reads: CASSPGSATNEKLFF. The CDR3 coding sequence is TGCGCCAGCAGCCCTGGCTCTGCAACTAATGAAAAACTGTTTTTT.

This clonotype came up many times. The V gene is TRBV5-5, the J gene TRBJ2-3; 8 nucleotides align to TRBD1. Trimming took 0 bases from V and 4 from J; bases not matched to a gene: 1. CDR1 is SGHKS and CDR2 is YYEKEE in the germline V gene (reference sequence). The CDR3 spans 14 residues. Here the CDR3 DNA reads TGTGCCAGCAGCTTGGGACAGGGGCCAGATACGCAGTATTTT. It specifies CASSLGQGPDTQYF.

This clonotype showed up just a few times. This sequence joins TRBV29-1 and TRBJ2-5; 12 nucleotides align to TRBD2. The CDR3 contains 20 residues. The ends lost 3 bases at V and 5 bases at J; junction bases unmatched: 22. Germline CDR1 and CDR2: SQVTM and ANQGSEA. Here the CDR3 reads CSVEDRLAGGPNTGPETQYF. The CDR3, as DNA: TGCAGCGTTGAGGACCGGCTAGCGGGGGGGCCGAATACCGGCCCCGAGACCCAGTACTTC.

The chain links TRBV2 to TRBJ1-5, with D possibly TRBD1 on 5 matching bases. This CDR3 spans 12 amino acids. V was cut by 11 bases and J by 7 bases, with 15 bases left in between. Looked up from germline, CDR1 is SNHLY and CDR2 is FYNNEI. The CDR3 here is CASEGHGQPQHF. Written as DNA, the CDR3 is TGTGCCTCCGAGGGGCATGGGCAGCCCCAGCATTTT.

Many counts were recorded for this clonotype. V and J are TRBV7-8 and TRBJ2-3; D is tentatively TRBD1 or TRBD2 (5 bases each). The V end was cut by 2 bases, the J end by 5 bases, with 11 bases between. The germline gives CDR1 SGHVS, CDR2 FQNEAQ. The CDR3 runs to 14 residues. The CDR3 loop reads CASSLHRDRDTQYF. CDR3 coding DNA: TGTGCCAGCAGCTTACACCGGGACCGAGATACGCAGTATTTT.

The sample holds many counts of this clonotype. The rearrangement links TRBV5-1 to TRBJ2-3; D gene ambiguous. Germline V gene data show CDR1 as SGHRS and CDR2 as YFSETQ. V lost 1 base and J lost 2, with 14 bases in between. There are 16 residues in the CDR3. The CDR3 coding sequence is TGCGCCAGCAGCTTGAGAGGCCCCTATTACACAGATACGCAGTATTTT. Its translation: CASSLRGPYYTDTQYF. Supplemented by reference TRBV5-1 and TRBJ2-3, the full variable domain reads KAGVTQTPRYLIKTRGQQVTLSCSPISGHRSVSWYQQTPGQGLQFLFEYFSETQRNKGNFPGRFSGRQFSNSRSEMNVSTLELGDSALYLCASSLRGPYYTDTQYFGPGTRLTVL.

This clonotype was observed many times. This chain connects TRBV5-1 to TRBJ2-1; D assignment may be TRBD1 or TRBD2 (6 bases each). Trimming cost V 4 bases and J 2 bases, with 10 bases left between them. The germline CDR1 and CDR2 sequences are SGHRS and YFSETQ. CDR3 size: 14 residues. Here the CDR3 reads CASSPRGAYNEQFF. CDR3 in DNA: TGCGCCAGCAGCCCGAGGGGGGCCTACAATGAGCAGTTCTTC.

This clonotype was seen a handful of times. The chain joins TRBV6-2 or TRBV6-3 to TRBJ1-6; 7 nucleotides align to TRBD1. The CDR3 is 14 residues long. The V segment lost 4 bases and the J segment 7 bases; nucleotides outside the gene matches: 4. Germline CDR1 MNHEY, CDR2 SVGEGT. The CDR3 spells CASSFGTDNSPLHF. The CDR3 DNA follows: TGTGCCAGCAGTTTTGGGACAGACAATTCACCCCTCCACTTT.

The chain combines TRBV7-2 with TRBJ2-2; no clear D. Germline CDR1 SGHTA, CDR2 FQGNSA. This CDR3 comprises 14 residues. V was clipped by 1 base and J by 9 bases, with 12 bases between them. The CDR3 nucleotides read TGTGCCAGCAGCTTAGGGTTTTGGCACCGGGAGCTGTTTTTT. This sequence encodes CASSLGFWHRELFF. The variable domain in full, with the rest retrieved from reference TRBV7-2 and TRBJ2-2, is GAGVSQSPSNKVTEKGKDVELRCDPISGHTALYWYRQSLGQGLEFLIYFQGNSAPDKSGLPSDRFSAERTGGSVSTLTIQRTQQEDSAVYLCASSLGFWHRELFFGEGSRLTVL.

This clonotype has at least ten counts. The J gene is TRBJ2-3, the V gene TRBV5-1; no firm D call. CDR1 is SGHRS and CDR2 is YFSETQ in the germline V gene. Trimming stripped 2 bases from V and 0 bases from J, with 10 bases between. This CDR3 has 15 residues. The CDR3: CASSLRPDSTDTQYF. CDR3 coding DNA: TGCGCCAGCAGCTTAAGACCGGACAGCACAGATACGCAGTATTTT.